This T cell receptor beta chain is drawn from a study of OX40 agonist ivuxolimab in advanced cancers. Study details: Clinicians treated patients with ivuxolimab, an agonistic anti-OX40 (CD134) antibody. Every patient in dose escalation had hepatocellular carcinoma, melanoma, renal cell or head and neck cancer. Broader study findings: Low normalized clonal expansion also occurred in some nonresponding patients.

V lost 4 bases and J lost 1, with 7 bases in between. Germline V gene sequence: CDR1 MGHRA, CDR2 YSYEKL. The CDR3 extends over 14 amino acids. The sample holds a few counts of this clone. Its antigen is undetermined. Using immunoSEQ multiplex PCR, the repertoire was profiled, and TCRdb retains in-frame clones only, with some absent. The sample holds roughly 21,000 clones, about 89% seen once. This sample comprised CD4+ or CD8+ T cells sorted from blood, obtained in a trial of the OX40 agonist ivuxolimab. This clonotype originated in an adult with an advanced solid tumor such as melanoma, head and neck, liver or kidney cancer. The rearrangement joins TRBV4-1 to TRBJ2-2, with TRBD1 as a possible D gene (5 bases). DNA for the CDR3: TGCGCCAGCAGCCCCGGACAGAACACCGGGGAGCTGTTTTTT. Translation gives CASSPGQNTGELFF.